These T cell receptor beta chains were read from a single sample in a study of metastatic and nonmetastatic thyroid tumors. TCRdb ran MiXCR on the PCR reads. The sample has about 40,000 clones, 28% seen once. Input material: blood. The receptors come from a male donor with papillary thyroid cancer or a benign thyroid nodule (not recorded which). Some clones in this sample may be carry-over from other donors' samples. Both conserved end residues are part of each CDR3. The D gene is left open where the match is weak. The size field is filled for only some rows; it gives once, few, many or a size class.

cdr3_nt	cdr3_aa	d_call	cdr3_length	v_call	j_call	clone_size
TGTGCCACCAGTGATAGGGGGTGGTATGGCTACACCTTC	CATSDRGWYGYTF	.	13	TRBV24-1	TRBJ1-2	many
TGTGCCAGCAGCCCCCTCTCTTACCGGGACAGGGGTATGAATGAGCAGTTCTTC	CASSPLSYRDRGMNEQFF	TRBD1	18	TRBV14	TRBJ2-1	few
TGTGCCAGTAGTTTTGGGGGTCCCGTGGTCGTTGTAGATACGCAGTATTTT	CASSFGGPVVVVDTQYF	.	17	TRBV27	TRBJ2-3	few
TGTGCCACCAGTATAGCGAGGGGGACTAATGAAAAACTGTTTTTT	CATSIARGTNEKLFF	.	15	TRBV19	TRBJ1-4	.
TGCGCCAGCAGGCTCAGAAACACTGAAGCTTTCTTT	CASRLRNTEAFF	.	12	TRBV5-1	TRBJ1-1	many
TGTGCCAGCAGCTCGGGTAGGGGTGATTCACCCCTCCACTTT	CASSSGRGDSPLHF	.	14	TRBV11-3	TRBJ1-6	.
TGCGCCAGCAGCTTGGAGGGACTAGCGGGAGGTTACAATGAGCAGCTCTTC	CASSLEGLAGGYNEQLF	TRBD2	17	TRBV5-1	TRBJ2-1	.
TGTGCCAGCAGTTACCTCGCCGGGGAGAGGACCCAGTACTTC	CASSYLAGERTQYF	.	14	TRBV6-5	TRBJ2-5	many
TGTTCCAGCAGTGCGGGGACGCCTTATCATCCCCAGCATTTT	CSSSAGTPYHPQHF	.	14	TRBV6-1	TRBJ1-5	.
TGCGCCAGCAGCTTGGAGGGTTCCTCGCCCCAGCATTTT	CASSLEGSSPQHF	.	13	TRBV5-1	TRBJ1-5	many
TGTGCCAGCGATAGGGAGGCGACCAAAGAGACCCAGTACTTC	CASDREATKETQYF	.	14	TRBV6-1	TRBJ2-5	many
TGTGCCAGCAGCGACAGACAGGGTGGGATTCATTCACCCCTCCACTTT	CASSDRQGGIHSPLHF	TRBD1	16	TRBV9	TRBJ1-6	.
TGTGCCATCAGTTACTGTCTAGCGGGAGGGGCCGGGGAGCTGTTTTTT	CAISYCLAGGAGELFF	TRBD2	16	TRBV6-6	TRBJ2-2	.
TGTGCCAGCAGCCCCCGGACAGATTTATACGAGCAGTACTTC	CASSPRTDLYEQYF	.	14	TRBV11-2	TRBJ2-7	many
TGTGCCAGCAGTTACCAGGGCGACAATGAGCAGTTCTTC	CASSYQGDNEQFF	.	13	TRBV6-5	TRBJ2-1	many
TGTGCCAGTAGCGGGCTGGCGGGCTCTGGGTCCAACGTCCTGACTTTC	CASSGLAGSGSNVLTF	TRBD2	16	TRBV5-8	TRBJ2-6	.
TGCGCCAGCAGCAGAGACAGGGGGCTAAATGAGCAGTTCTTC	CASSRDRGLNEQFF	TRBD1	14	TRBV5-1	TRBJ2-1	.
TGTGCCACCAGTGATCAGGACAGAAGGACTTTCTTT	CATSDQDRRTFF	.	12	TRBV24-1	TRBJ1-1	many
TGTGCCAGCAGACAGATCACCGGGGAGCTGTTTTTT	CASRQITGELFF	.	12	TRBV6-1	TRBJ2-2	many
TGTGCCAGCAGGAGGGGAGAAGGAGGGGTCTACGAGCAGTACTTC	CASRRGEGGVYEQYF	.	15	TRBV2	TRBJ2-7	many
TGTGCCACCAGCAGAGATATTACCTACGAGCAGTACTTC	CATSRDITYEQYF	.	13	TRBV15	TRBJ2-7	few
TGTGCCAGCAGTGAGACAGACAACTATGGCTACACCTTC	CASSETDNYGYTF	.	13	TRBV6-1	TRBJ1-2	medium-sized
TGTGCCAGCAGCAGACTAGCGGGAGGGGGGAGTATAGCCAAAAACATTCAGTACTTC	CASSRLAGGGSIAKNIQYF	TRBD2	19	TRBV6-1	TRBJ2-4	.
TGTGCCTCTCTCCCTGAAGCTTTCTTT	CASLPEAFF	.	9	TRBV30	TRBJ1-1	medium-sized
TGTGCCAGCAGTTCACGGGGGGGACTAGCGGGAAGTGAGCAGTTCTTC	CASSSRGGLAGSEQFF	TRBD2	16	TRBV6-5	TRBJ2-1	.
TGCAGTGCGGGGACAGGGGGAACCTACGAGCAGTACTTC	CSAGTGGTYEQYF	TRBD1	13	TRBV20-1	TRBJ2-7	.
TGTGCCAGCAGCCATGGGGACTGGCTCAACTCTTACGAGCAGTACTTC	CASSHGDWLNSYEQYF	.	16	TRBV11-3	TRBJ2-7	.
TGCGCCAGCAGCGTTACCGTCCTAATCTCTGTAAACACCATATATTTT	CASSVTVLISVNTIYF	.	16	TRBV5-1	TRBJ1-3	.
TGCAGTGCTTCCCTAACGGGTACCTTCAATGAGCAGTTCTTC	CSASLTGTFNEQFF	.	14	TRBV20-1	TRBJ2-1	.
TGCGCCAGCAGTGATGTTACCGGGGATCTGTTTTTT	CASSDVTGDLFF	.	12	TRBV10-1	TRBJ2-2	.
TGTGCCTGGAGTCAAGGGGGACAGGACTACAATGAGCAGTTCTTC	CAWSQGGQDYNEQFF	TRBD1	15	TRBV30	TRBJ2-1	many
TGTGCCAGCAGCGGGCTGGCGGGCTCTGGGGCCAACGTCCTGACTTTC	CASSGLAGSGANVLTF	.	16	TRBV5-8	TRBJ2-6	many
TGCGCCAGCAGCCTCCGGGACAGGGGATCATGGAACACCGGGGAGCTGTTTTTT	CASSLRDRGSWNTGELFF	TRBD1	18	TRBV5-1	TRBJ2-2	.
TGTGCCAGCAGTTACAGCTCCGAAGGCAATGAGCAGTTCTTC	CASSYSSEGNEQFF	.	14	TRBV6-5	TRBJ2-1	many
TGTGCCAGCAGCTTAGGAGTAATCACTGAAGCTTTCTTT	CASSLGVITEAFF	.	13	TRBV5-8	TRBJ1-1	.
TGTGCCAGCACCCAGGACAGGGGGCATGGCTACACCTTC	CASTQDRGHGYTF	TRBD1	13	TRBV6-1	TRBJ1-2	.
TGTGCCAGCAGCGATGGAGCGTCTGTCTCCTACAATGAGCAGTTCTTC	CASSDGASVSYNEQFF	.	16	TRBV9	TRBJ2-1	few
TGTGCCAGCAGCCAAGAAGACAGGGCTGGAAACACCATATATTTT	CASSQEDRAGNTIYF	TRBD1	15	TRBV4-2	TRBJ1-3	.
TGTGCCAGCATCCCGGGACAGGGGGCGTTCGGCGGGGCTTTCTTT	CASIPGQGAFGGAFF	TRBD1	15	TRBV28	TRBJ1-1	many
TGCAGTGCTAGAACAGGGTGGGAAGAGACCCAGTACTTC	CSARTGWEETQYF	.	13	TRBV20-1	TRBJ2-5	.
TGTGCCAGCAGCCAAGGACTAGCGGGAGACGAGCAGTACTTC	CASSQGLAGDEQYF	TRBD2	14	TRBV11-1	TRBJ2-7	.
TGTGCCTGGAGTGTTCTGAGGACTAGCGGGATCACAGATACGCAGTATTTT	CAWSVLRTSGITDTQYF	TRBD2	17	TRBV30	TRBJ2-3	.
TGTGCCAGCAGCTTAGGGGCGGGGTTAGCCAAAAACATTCAGTACTTC	CASSLGAGLAKNIQYF	.	16	TRBV7-9	TRBJ2-4	many
TGCAGTGCGACCAGACTAGCGGGAGTCGTTCCTGAGCAGTTCTTC	CSATRLAGVVPEQFF	TRBD2	15	TRBV20-1	TRBJ2-1	once
TGTGCCAGCAGCCTAGGGGGAGACATTCAGTACTTC	CASSLGGDIQYF	.	12	TRBV7-9	TRBJ2-4	few
TGTGCCAGCAGTCCGCACGCGGACACCGGGGAGCTGTTTTTT	CASSPHADTGELFF	.	14	TRBV27	TRBJ2-2	many
TGTGCCAGCAGCCCCTACGGGGGGCGTGTTAGCACAGATACGCAGTATTTT	CASSPYGGRVSTDTQYF	.	17	TRBV7-3	TRBJ2-3	.
TGTGCCACCGTGCTTGGGACAGGGGGCAGGGGTGAGCAGTTCTTC	CATVLGTGGRGEQFF	TRBD1	15	TRBV10-3	TRBJ2-1	many
TGTGCCAGCTGCTTAGCAAAGGGGGGCCCCTACGAGCAGTACTTC	CASCLAKGGPYEQYF	.	15	TRBV11-2	TRBJ2-7	.
TGTGCCAGCGCGGAGACTAGCGGGGCAAATGAGCAGTTCTTC	CASAETSGANEQFF	TRBD2	14	TRBV6-1	TRBJ2-1	few
TGTGCCAGCAGTTTACTAGGAGAGCAGTACTTC	CASSLLGEQYF	.	11	TRBV28	TRBJ2-7	few
TGTGCCAGCAGCTCCCCCCGGGGGCGGGGCACCTACAATGAGCAGTTCTTC	CASSSPRGRGTYNEQFF	.	17	TRBV27	TRBJ2-1	few
TGCAGTGTTATAGTGGAGGGTAGCTATGGCTACACCTTC	CSVIVEGSYGYTF	.	13	TRBV20-1	TRBJ1-2	.
TGTGCCAGCAGCTTAGGTCTCGGCGGACTAGCGGGGGGCACAGATACGCAGTATTTT	CASSLGLGGLAGGTDTQYF	TRBD2	19	TRBV11-2	TRBJ2-3	many
TGTGCCAGTAGGGAGGGACGGCAAGAGACCCAGTACTTC	CASREGRQETQYF	.	13	TRBV19	TRBJ2-5	few